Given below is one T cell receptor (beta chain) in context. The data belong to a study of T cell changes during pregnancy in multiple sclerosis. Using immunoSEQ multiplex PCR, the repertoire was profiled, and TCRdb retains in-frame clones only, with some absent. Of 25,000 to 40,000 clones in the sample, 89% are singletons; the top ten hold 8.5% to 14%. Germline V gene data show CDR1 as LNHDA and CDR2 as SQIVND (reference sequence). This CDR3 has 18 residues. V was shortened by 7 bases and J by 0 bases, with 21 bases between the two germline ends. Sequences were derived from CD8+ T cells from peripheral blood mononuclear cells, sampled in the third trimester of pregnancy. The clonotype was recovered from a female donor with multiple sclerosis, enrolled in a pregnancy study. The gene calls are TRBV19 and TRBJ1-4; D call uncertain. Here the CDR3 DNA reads TGTGCCAGTACTGACCTGGTCGGGAGGGAAGCAACTAATGAAAAACTGTTTTTT. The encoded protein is CASTDLVGREATNEKLFF. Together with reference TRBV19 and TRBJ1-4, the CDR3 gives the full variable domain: DGGITQSPKYLFRKEGQNVTLSCEQNLNHDAMYWYRQDPGQGLRLIYYSQIVNDFQKGDIAEGYSVSREKKESFPLTVTSAQKNPTAFYLCASTDLVGREATNEKLFFGSGTQLSVL.